The clone carrying this TCR beta chain has a single count. The entry originates in a study of blood T cell repertoires in COVID-19. Here immunoSEQ multiplex PCR was the method, and the copy in TCRdb shows in-frame clones only, minus some. The sample holds around 130,000 clones, around 86% seen once. This sequence originates from a man under 40 who had recovered from COVID-19. The sample consisted of PBMCs or T cells enriched from blood (not recorded which).

The CDR3 is CASSPGKAESTDTQYF. Here the CDR3 DNA reads TGTGCCAGCTCACCAGGGAAAGCGGAGAGCACAGATACGCAGTATTTT. This rearrangement joins TRBV18 to TRBJ2-3; TRBD2 might be the D (5 bases). The length of the CDR3 is 16 residues. Germline assignment: CDR1 KGHSH and CDR2 LQKENI. Trimming left V 2 bases short and J 0 bases short, with 12 bases between.